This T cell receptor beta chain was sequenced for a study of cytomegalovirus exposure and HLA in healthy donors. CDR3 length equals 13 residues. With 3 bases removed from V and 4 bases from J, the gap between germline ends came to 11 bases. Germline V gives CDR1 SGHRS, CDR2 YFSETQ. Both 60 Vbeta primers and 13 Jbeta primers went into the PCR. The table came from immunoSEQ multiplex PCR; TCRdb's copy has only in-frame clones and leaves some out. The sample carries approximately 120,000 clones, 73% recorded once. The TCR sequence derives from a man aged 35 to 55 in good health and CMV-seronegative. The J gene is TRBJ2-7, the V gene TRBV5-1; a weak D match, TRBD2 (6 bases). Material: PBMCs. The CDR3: CASSYGGPYEQYF. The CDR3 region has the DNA TGCGCCAGCAGCTACGGGGGACCTTACGAGCAGTACTTC. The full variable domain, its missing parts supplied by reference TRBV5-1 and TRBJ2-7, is KAGVTQTPRYLIKTRGQQVTLSCSPISGHRSVSWYQQTPGQGLQFLFEYFSETQRNKGNFPGRFSGRQFSNSRSEMNVSTLELGDSALYLCASSYGGPYEQYFGPGTRLTVT.